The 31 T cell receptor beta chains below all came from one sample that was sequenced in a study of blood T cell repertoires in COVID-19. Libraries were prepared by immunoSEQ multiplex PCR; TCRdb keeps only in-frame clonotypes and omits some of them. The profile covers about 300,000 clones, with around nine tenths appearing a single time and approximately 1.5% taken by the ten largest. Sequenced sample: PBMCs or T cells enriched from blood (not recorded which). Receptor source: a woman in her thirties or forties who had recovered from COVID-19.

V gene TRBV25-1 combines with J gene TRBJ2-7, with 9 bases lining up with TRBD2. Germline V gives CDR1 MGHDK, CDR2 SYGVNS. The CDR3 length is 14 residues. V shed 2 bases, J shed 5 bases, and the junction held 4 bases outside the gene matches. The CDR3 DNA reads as TGTGCCAGCAGTGAAGTTAGCGGGAGACACGAGCAGTACTTC. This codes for CASSEVSGRHEQYF.

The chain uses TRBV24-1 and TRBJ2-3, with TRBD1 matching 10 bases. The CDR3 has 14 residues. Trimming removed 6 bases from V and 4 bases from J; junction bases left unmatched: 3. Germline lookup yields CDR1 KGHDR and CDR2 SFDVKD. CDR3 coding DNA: TGTGCCACCAGTCACGGACAGGGGGCAGATACGCAGTATTTT. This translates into CATSHGQGADTQYF.

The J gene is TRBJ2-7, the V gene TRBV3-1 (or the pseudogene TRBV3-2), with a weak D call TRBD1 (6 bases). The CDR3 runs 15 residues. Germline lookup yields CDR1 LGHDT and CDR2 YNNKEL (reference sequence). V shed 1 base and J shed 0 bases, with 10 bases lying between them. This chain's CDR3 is CASSQATGHSYEQYF. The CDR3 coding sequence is TGTGCCAGCAGCCAAGCGACAGGCCACTCCTACGAGCAGTACTTC.

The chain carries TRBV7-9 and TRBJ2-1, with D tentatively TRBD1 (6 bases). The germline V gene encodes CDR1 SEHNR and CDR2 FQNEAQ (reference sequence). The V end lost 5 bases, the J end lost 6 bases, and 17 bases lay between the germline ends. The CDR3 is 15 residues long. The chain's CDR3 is CASSRLGAIGNEQFF. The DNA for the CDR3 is TGTGCCAGCAGCCGCTTGGGGGCCATCGGCAATGAGCAGTTCTTC.

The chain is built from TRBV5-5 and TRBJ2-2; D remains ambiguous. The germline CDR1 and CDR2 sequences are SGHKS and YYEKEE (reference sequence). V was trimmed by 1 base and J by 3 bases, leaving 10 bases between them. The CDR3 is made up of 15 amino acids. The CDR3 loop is CASSLYVGHTGELFF. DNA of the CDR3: TGTGCCAGCAGCTTGTACGTTGGCCACACCGGGGAGCTGTTTTTT.

CDR3 DNA sequence: TGTGCCAGCTCCGTCGGGGGTATCCACTATGGCTACACCTTC. It translates to CASSVGGIHYGYTF. The V and J genes are TRBV25-1 and TRBJ1-2; possible D gene TRBD1, 5 bases. The germline V gene encodes CDR1 MGHDK and CDR2 SYGVNS. The V gene lost 8 bases and the J gene lost 3 bases, with 16 bases spanning the gap. This CDR3 contains 14 residues.

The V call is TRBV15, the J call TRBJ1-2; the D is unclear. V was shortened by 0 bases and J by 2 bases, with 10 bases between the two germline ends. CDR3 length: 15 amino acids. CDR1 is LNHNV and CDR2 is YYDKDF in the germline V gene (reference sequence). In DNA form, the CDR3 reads TGTGCCACCAGCAGAGATCAAACAGAAAACTATGGCTACACCTTC. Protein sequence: CATSRDQTENYGYTF.

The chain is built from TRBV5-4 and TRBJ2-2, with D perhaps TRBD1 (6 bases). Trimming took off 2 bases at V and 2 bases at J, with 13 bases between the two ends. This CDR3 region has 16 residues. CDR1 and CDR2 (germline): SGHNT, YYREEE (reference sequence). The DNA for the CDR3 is TGTGCCAGCAGCTTAAACAGGGCGCTTAACACCGGGGAGCTGTTTTTT. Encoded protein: CASSLNRALNTGELFF. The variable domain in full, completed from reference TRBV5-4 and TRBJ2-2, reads ETGVTQSPTHLIKTRGQQVTLRCSSQSGHNTVSWYQQALGQGPQFIFQYYREEENGRGNFPPRFSGLQFPNYSSELNVNALELDDSALYLCASSLNRALNTGELFFGEGSRLTVL.

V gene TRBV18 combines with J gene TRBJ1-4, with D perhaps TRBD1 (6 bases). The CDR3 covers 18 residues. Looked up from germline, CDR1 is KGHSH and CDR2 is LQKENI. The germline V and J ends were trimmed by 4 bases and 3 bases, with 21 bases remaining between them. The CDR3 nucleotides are TGTGCCAGCTCACAGTTAAGGGACACCCGATACCCTAATGAAAAACTGTTTTTT. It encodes CASSQLRDTRYPNEKLFF. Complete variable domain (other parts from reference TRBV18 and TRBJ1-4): NAGVMQNPRHLVRRRGQEARLRCSPMKGHSHVYWYRQLPEEGLKFMVYLQKENIIDESGMPKERFSAEFPKEGPSILRIQQVVRGDSAAYFCASSQLRDTRYPNEKLFFGSGTQLSVL.

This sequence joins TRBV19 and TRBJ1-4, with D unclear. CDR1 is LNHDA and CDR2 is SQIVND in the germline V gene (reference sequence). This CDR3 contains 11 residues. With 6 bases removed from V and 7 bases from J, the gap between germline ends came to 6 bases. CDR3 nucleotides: TGTGCCAGTAGGCGGAGTGAAAAACTGTTTTTT. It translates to CASRRSEKLFF.

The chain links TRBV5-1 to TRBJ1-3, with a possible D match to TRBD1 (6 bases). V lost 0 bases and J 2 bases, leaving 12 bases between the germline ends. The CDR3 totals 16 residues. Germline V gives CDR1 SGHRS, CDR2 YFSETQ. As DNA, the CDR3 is TGCGCCAGCAGCTTGGGCTTCAGGGGCCCTGGAAACACCATATATTTT. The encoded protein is CASSLGFRGPGNTIYF.

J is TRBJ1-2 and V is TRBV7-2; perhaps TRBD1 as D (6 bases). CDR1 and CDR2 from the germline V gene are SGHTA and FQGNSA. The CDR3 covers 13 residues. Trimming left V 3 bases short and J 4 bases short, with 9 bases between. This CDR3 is CASSLTGPYGYTF. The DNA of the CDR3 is TGTGCCAGCAGCTTGACAGGCCCCTATGGCTACACCTTC. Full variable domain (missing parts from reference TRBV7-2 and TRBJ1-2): GAGVSQSPSNKVTEKGKDVELRCDPISGHTALYWYRQSLGQGLEFLIYFQGNSAPDKSGLPSDRFSAERTGGSVSTLTIQRTQQEDSAVYLCASSLTGPYGYTFGSGTRLTVV.

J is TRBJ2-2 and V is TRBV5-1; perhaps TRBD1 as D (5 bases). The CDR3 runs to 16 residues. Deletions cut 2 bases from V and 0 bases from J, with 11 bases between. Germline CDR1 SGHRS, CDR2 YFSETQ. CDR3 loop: CASSFLTAANTGELFF. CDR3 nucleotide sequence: TGCGCCAGCAGCTTTCTGACAGCCGCGAACACCGGGGAGCTGTTTTTT.

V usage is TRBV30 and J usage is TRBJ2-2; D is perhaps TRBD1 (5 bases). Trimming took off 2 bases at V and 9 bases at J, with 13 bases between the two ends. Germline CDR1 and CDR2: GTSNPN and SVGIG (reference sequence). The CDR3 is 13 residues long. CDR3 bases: TGTGCCTGGAGTCGAGACAGTAGCCGGGAGCTGTTTTTT. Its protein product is CAWSRDSSRELFF.

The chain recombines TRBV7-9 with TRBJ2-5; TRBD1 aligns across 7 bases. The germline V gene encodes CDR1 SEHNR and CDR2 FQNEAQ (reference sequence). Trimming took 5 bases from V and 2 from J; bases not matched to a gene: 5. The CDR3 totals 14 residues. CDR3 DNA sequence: TGTGCCAGCAGCGCAGGGGGATATCAAGAGACCCAGTACTTC. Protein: CASSAGGYQETQYF.

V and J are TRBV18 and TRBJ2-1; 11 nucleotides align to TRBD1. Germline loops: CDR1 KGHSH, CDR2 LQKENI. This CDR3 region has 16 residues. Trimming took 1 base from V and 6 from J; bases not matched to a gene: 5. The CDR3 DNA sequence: TGTGCCAGCTCACCACTCGGGACAGGGGGTGTCAATGAGCAGTTCTTC. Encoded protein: CASSPLGTGGVNEQFF.

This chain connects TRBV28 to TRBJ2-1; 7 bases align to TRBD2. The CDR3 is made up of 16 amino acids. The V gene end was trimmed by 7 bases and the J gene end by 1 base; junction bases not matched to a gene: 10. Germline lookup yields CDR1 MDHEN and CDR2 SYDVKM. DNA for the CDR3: TGTGCCAGCACCTTATGGGGGGGAGGGTCCTACAATGAGCAGTTCTTC. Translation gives CASTLWGGGSYNEQFF.

CDR3 residues: CASSQGTEYPSNYGYTF. Here the CDR3 DNA reads TGCGCCAGCAGCCAAGGGACAGAATACCCTAGTAACTATGGCTACACCTTC. The V call is TRBV5-1, the J call TRBJ1-2; 7 bases line up with TRBD1. Trimming cost V 4 bases and J 1 base; bases outside gene matches: 13. This CDR3 region has 17 residues. The germline V gene encodes CDR1 SGHRS and CDR2 YFSETQ.

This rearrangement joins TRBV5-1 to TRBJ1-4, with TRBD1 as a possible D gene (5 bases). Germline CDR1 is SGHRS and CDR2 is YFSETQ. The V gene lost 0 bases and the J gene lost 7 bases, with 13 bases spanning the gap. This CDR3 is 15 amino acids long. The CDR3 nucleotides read TGCGCCAGCAGCTTGGACGGCAGGGTGGCTGAAAAACTGTTTTTT. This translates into CASSLDGRVAEKLFF.

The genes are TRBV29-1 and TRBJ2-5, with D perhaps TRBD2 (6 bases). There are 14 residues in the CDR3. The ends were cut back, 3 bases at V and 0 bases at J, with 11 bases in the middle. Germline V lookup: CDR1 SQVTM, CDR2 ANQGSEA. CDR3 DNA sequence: TGCAGCGTTGACAAGGGACTTTACCAAGAGACCCAGTACTTC. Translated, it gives CSVDKGLYQETQYF.

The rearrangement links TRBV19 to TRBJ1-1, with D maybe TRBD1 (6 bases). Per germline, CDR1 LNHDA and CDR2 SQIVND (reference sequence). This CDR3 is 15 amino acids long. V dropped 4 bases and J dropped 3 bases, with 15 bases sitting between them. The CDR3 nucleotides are TGTGCCAGTAGTAACTTAGGCAGGGGAGACACTGAAGCTTTCTTT. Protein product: CASSNLGRGDTEAFF.

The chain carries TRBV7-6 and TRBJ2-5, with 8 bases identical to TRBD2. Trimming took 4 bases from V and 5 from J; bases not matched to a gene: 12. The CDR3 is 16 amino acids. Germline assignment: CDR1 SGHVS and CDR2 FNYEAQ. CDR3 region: CASSSGGGHLDETQYF. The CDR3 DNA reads TGTGCCAGCAGCTCGGGGGGGGGACACTTAGATGAGACCCAGTACTTC. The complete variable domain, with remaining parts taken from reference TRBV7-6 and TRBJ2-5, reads GAGVSQSPRYKVTKRGQDVALRCDPISGHVSLYWYRQALGQGPEFLTYFNYEAQQDKSGLPNDRFSAERPEGSISTLTIQRTEQRDSAMYRCASSSGGGHLDETQYFGPGTRLLVL.

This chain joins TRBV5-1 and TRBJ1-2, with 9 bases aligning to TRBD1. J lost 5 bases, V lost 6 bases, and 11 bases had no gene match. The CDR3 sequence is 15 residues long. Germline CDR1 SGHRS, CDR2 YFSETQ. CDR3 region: CASTPGQGLGYGYTF. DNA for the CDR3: TGCGCCAGCACGCCGGGACAGGGATTAGGATATGGCTACACCTTC.

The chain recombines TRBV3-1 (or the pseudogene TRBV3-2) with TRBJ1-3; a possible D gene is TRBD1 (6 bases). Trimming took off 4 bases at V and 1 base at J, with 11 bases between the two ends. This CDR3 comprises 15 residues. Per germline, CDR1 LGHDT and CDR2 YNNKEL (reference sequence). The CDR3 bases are TGTGCCAGCAGCCCTGATGGGACATCTGGAAACACCATATATTTT. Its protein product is CASSPDGTSGNTIYF.

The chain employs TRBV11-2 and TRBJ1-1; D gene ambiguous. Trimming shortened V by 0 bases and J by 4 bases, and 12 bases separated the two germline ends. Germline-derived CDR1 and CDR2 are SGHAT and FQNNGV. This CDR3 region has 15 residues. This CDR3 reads CASSLEGQAGTEAFF. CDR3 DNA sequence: TGTGCCAGCAGCTTAGAAGGGCAGGCGGGCACTGAAGCTTTCTTT.

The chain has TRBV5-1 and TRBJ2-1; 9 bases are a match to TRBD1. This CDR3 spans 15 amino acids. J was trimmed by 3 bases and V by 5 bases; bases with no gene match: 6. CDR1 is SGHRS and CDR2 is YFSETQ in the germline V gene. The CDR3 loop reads CASRPPGQGYNEQFF. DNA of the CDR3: TGCGCCAGCAGGCCTCCGGGACAGGGCTACAATGAGCAGTTCTTC.

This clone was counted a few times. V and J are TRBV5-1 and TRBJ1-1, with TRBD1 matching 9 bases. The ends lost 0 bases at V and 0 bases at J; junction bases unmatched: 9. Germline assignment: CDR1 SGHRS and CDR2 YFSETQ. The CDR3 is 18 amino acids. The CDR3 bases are TGCGCCAGCAGCTTGGACAGGGGGCCTTCTACAATGAACACTGAAGCTTTCTTT. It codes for CASSLDRGPSTMNTEAFF.

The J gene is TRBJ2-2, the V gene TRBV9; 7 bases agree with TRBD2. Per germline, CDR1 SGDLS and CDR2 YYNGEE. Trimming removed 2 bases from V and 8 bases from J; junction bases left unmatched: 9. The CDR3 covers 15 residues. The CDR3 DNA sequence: TGTGCCAGCAGCGTCCGGGAGGCCCGGGGGGGGGAGCTGTTTTTT. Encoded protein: CASSVREARGGELFF. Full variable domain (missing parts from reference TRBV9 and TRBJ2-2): DSGVTQTPKHLITATGQRVTLRCSPRSGDLSVYWYQQSLDQGLQFLIQYYNGEERAKGNILERFSAQQFPDLHSELNLSSLELGDSALYFCASSVREARGGELFFGEGSRLTVL.

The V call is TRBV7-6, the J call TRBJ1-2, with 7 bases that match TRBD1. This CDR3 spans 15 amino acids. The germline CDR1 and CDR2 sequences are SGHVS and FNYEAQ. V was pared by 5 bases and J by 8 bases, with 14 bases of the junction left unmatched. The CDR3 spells CASSPILQGRRGYTF. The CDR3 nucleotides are TGTGCCAGCAGCCCTATATTACAGGGGCGACGGGGCTACACCTTC.

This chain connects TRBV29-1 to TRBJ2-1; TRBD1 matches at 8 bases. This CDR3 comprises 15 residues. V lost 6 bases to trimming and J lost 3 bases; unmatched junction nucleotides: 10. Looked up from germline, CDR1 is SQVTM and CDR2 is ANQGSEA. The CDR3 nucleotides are TGCAGCGTCAGAGTGCAGGGGGCAGGCTACAATGAGCAGTTCTTC. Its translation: CSVRVQGAGYNEQFF.

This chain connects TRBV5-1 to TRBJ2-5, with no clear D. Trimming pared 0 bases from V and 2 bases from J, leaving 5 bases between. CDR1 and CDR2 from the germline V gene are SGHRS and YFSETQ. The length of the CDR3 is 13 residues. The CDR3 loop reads CASSLGSQETQYF. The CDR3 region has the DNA TGCGCCAGCAGCTTGGGCAGTCAAGAGACCCAGTACTTC.